The 23 T cell receptor beta chains reported below all come from one sample, sequenced in a study of T cell responses to AZD1222 COVID-19 vaccine. Assay used: immunoSEQ multiplex PCR; TCRdb lists only in-frame clones, some missing. The table shows over 100,000 clones, with under 90% occurring only once. This material consisted of peripheral blood, taken on day 0 of AZD1222 vaccination. The receptor source for this set is an adult in good health.

The V call is TRBV6-5, the J call TRBJ2-7; the match to TRBD1 covers 8 bases. This CDR3 spans 14 amino acids. The V segment lost 2 bases and the J segment 3 bases; nucleotides outside the gene matches: 3. Looked up from germline, CDR1 is MNHEY and CDR2 is SVGAGI. The CDR3 DNA reads as TGTGCCAGCAGTTACGGACAGGGTCTCTACGAGCAGTACTTC. Translating gives CASSYGQGLYEQYF.

This clone appeared a single time. V usage is TRBV6-2 or TRBV6-3 and J usage is TRBJ2-2, with 7 bases aligning to TRBD2. This CDR3 contains 17 residues. Germline V lookup: CDR1 MNHEY, CDR2 SVGEGT. V lost 4 bases and J lost 8; bases outside the gene matches: 16. Here the CDR3 DNA reads TGTGCCAGCAGTTCCCTCGACGGGGGGACCGGGTCGGGGGAGCTGTTTTTT. It translates to CASSSLDGGTGSGELFF.

The chain joins TRBV13 to TRBJ1-4; D may be TRBD1 (6 bases). The CDR3 spans 15 residues. The V gene lost 7 bases and the J gene lost 3 bases, with 15 bases spanning the gap. CDR1 and CDR2 from the germline V gene are PRHDT and FYEKMQ (reference sequence). The CDR3, as DNA: TGTGCCAGCACCAATACAGGGAGTCCTAATGAAAAACTGTTTTTT. It encodes CASTNTGSPNEKLFF.

This clone was seen a single time. The rearrangement joins TRBV25-1 to TRBJ1-2; TRBD1 matches 7 bases. CDR1 and CDR2 from the germline V gene are MGHDK and SYGVNS. CDR3 length: 14 residues. Trimming cost V 8 bases and J 3 bases; bases outside gene matches: 9. The CDR3 bases are TGTGCCAGCGGCCCCCAGGGGGAGCACTATGGCTACACCTTC. Translation gives CASGPQGEHYGYTF.

The chain has TRBV29-1 and TRBJ2-3; unclear D gene. This CDR3 is built from 15 residues. V was clipped by 5 bases and J by 0 bases, with 15 bases between them. CDR1 and CDR2 (germline): SQVTM, ANQGSEA. This chain's CDR3 is CSVIKGQTSTDTQYF. The CDR3, as DNA: TGCAGCGTTATCAAGGGTCAAACTAGCACAGATACGCAGTATTTT.

This chain connects TRBV7-2 to TRBJ2-2; D not certain. This CDR3 contains 15 residues. CDR1 is SGHTA, CDR2 FQGNSA, per germline. The germline V and J ends were trimmed by 3 bases and 4 bases, with 12 bases remaining between them. The CDR3 loop is CASSFSTKLTGELFF. The CDR3 coding sequence is TGTGCCAGCAGCTTCTCTACCAAACTCACCGGGGAGCTGTTTTTT.

CDR3 in DNA: TGTGCCAGTAGTATTCAGGGCCTGGGCACTGAAGCTTTCTTT. Protein sequence: CASSIQGLGTEAFF. The rearrangement uses TRBV19 and TRBJ1-1, with D perhaps matching TRBD1 (5 bases). With 3 bases removed from V and 4 bases from J, the gap between germline ends came to 12 bases. CDR3 size: 14 residues. The germline CDR1 and CDR2 sequences are LNHDA and SQIVND (reference sequence).

The chain couples TRBV2 to TRBJ1-2, with 9 bases identical to TRBD1. The V gene end was trimmed by 5 bases and the J gene end by 5 bases; junction bases not matched to a gene: 12. The CDR3 spans 16 residues. Germline loops: CDR1 SNHLY, CDR2 FYNNEI. In DNA form, the CDR3 reads TGTGCCAGCAGTTCTCCCGACACAGGGGGCGGTTATGGCTACACCTTC. As protein: CASSSPDTGGGYGYTF.

The CDR3 region has the DNA TGTGCCAGTCAAGCAGGGTTTGGCTACACCTTC. Its translation: CASQAGFGYTF. V and J are TRBV6-5 and TRBJ1-2; a possible D gene is TRBD1 (5 bases). In germline, CDR1 is MNHEY, CDR2 SVGAGI. Trimming stripped 9 bases from V and 7 bases from J, with 12 bases between. CDR3 length equals 11 residues.

V is TRBV18 and J is TRBJ1-3, with D perhaps TRBD1 (5 bases). Germline V gene sequence: CDR1 KGHSH, CDR2 LQKENI. V was cut by 3 bases and J by 0 bases, with 9 bases left in between. The CDR3 has 15 residues. The CDR3 sequence is CASSPDSDSGNTIYF. The DNA of the CDR3 is TGTGCCAGCTCACCCGACAGTGACTCTGGAAACACCATATATTTT.

This clone was seen just once. Written as DNA, the CDR3 is TGTGCCAGCAGCTTAGATCGCGGGACAGAAGCCTACGAGCAGTACTTC. It encodes CASSLDRGTEAYEQYF. This rearrangement joins TRBV7-9 to TRBJ2-7; a weak D match, TRBD1 (7 bases). This CDR3 region has 16 residues. With 1 base removed from V and 2 bases from J, the gap between germline ends came to 15 bases. In germline, CDR1 is SEHNR, CDR2 FQNEAQ (reference sequence).

This sequence joins TRBV27 and TRBJ1-1; D is uncertain. The CDR3 is 13 residues long. Germline CDR1 MNHEY, CDR2 SMNVEV (reference sequence). Trimming took off 8 bases at V and 4 bases at J, with 14 bases between the two ends. DNA for the CDR3: TGTGCCAGCGGGTTGGTATGGCCCACTGAAGCTTTCTTT. Encoded protein: CASGLVWPTEAFF.

CDR3 amino acids: CASSQERQGLNTEAFF. CDR3 DNA sequence: TGCGCCAGCAGCCAAGAAAGGCAGGGGTTAAACACTGAAGCTTTCTTT. The V call is TRBV4-3, the J call TRBJ1-1; tentative D call: TRBD1 (6 bases). Deletions cut 0 bases from V and 2 bases from J, with 13 bases between. Germline V lookup: CDR1 LGHNA, CDR2 YSLEER. The CDR3 sequence is 16 residues long.

The genes are TRBV12-5 and TRBJ1-5, with D perhaps TRBD1 (5 bases). Deletions cut 7 bases from V and 2 bases from J, with 12 bases between. Per the germline V gene, CDR1 is LGHNT and CDR2 is FRNRAP. CDR3 length: 14 residues. In DNA, the CDR3 is TGTGCTAGTGCCTGGGGGGGTGGCAATCAGCCCCAGCATTTT. Its translation: CASAWGGGNQPQHF.

J is TRBJ2-5 and V is TRBV6-5; D gene ambiguous. V was clipped by 0 bases and J by 4 bases, with 15 bases between them. The CDR3 contains 16 residues. Germline loops: CDR1 MNHEY, CDR2 SVGAGI. The CDR3 region is CASSYSMDQMTETQYF. The CDR3 bases are TGTGCCAGCAGTTACTCGATGGACCAGATGACAGAGACCCAGTACTTC.

The CDR3 reads CASSPDRAYGNTIYF. CDR3 nucleotide sequence: TGTGCCAGCAGCCCGGACAGGGCTTACGGAAACACCATATATTTT. The gene calls are TRBV7-6 and TRBJ1-3, with TRBD1 matching 8 bases. The CDR3 consists of 15 residues. Per germline, CDR1 SGHVS and CDR2 FNYEAQ. Trimming took 5 bases from V and 4 from J; bases not matched to a gene: 7. The full variable domain, its missing parts supplied by reference TRBV7-6 and TRBJ1-3, is GAGVSQSPRYKVTKRGQDVALRCDPISGHVSLYWYRQALGQGPEFLTYFNYEAQQDKSGLPNDRFSAERPEGSISTLTIQRTEQRDSAMYRCASSPDRAYGNTIYFGEGSWLTVV.

The chain joins TRBV24-1 to TRBJ1-1, with TRBD1 identical over 8 bases. With V trimmed by 7 bases and J by 10 bases, 13 bases remained unmatched. The CDR3 is 14 residues long. Per germline, CDR1 KGHDR and CDR2 SFDVKD. CDR3 in DNA: TGTGCCACCAGAACGGGACAGGCGGTTTTAGGAGCTTTCTTT. It encodes CATRTGQAVLGAFF.

This chain connects TRBV5-6 to TRBJ2-1, with 8 bases identical to TRBD1. After removal of 3 bases from V and 13 bases from J, the junction contained 9 bases not matched to a gene. The CDR3 has 13 residues. Germline CDR1 is SGHDT and CDR2 is YYEEEE. CDR3 nucleotide sequence: TGTGCCAGCAGCTCGTGGGACAGGTCTATTCAGTTCTTC. It encodes CASSSWDRSIQFF.

The J gene is TRBJ1-2, the V gene TRBV5-1; D uncertain. The germline V gene encodes CDR1 SGHRS and CDR2 YFSETQ. V was trimmed by 2 bases and J by 2 bases, leaving 10 bases between them. The CDR3 is 14 residues long. The CDR3 region is CASSFSSGNYGYTF. In DNA, the CDR3 is TGCGCCAGCAGCTTCTCATCGGGGAACTATGGCTACACCTTC.

This clone was detected once. This chain joins TRBV25-1 and TRBJ1-6; weak D call: TRBD1 (6 bases). Germline V lookup: CDR1 MGHDK, CDR2 SYGVNS. The CDR3 contains 13 residues. The V and J ends lost 4 bases and 10 bases respectively, with 11 bases between them. The CDR3 region is CASSARDISPLHF. The CDR3 nucleotides read TGTGCCAGCAGTGCCAGGGACATCTCACCCCTCCACTTT.

The J gene is TRBJ1-5, the V gene TRBV2; no clear D. V lost 4 bases, J lost 4 bases, and 11 bases lay in between. CDR3 size: 14 residues. Germline values: CDR1 SNHLY, CDR2 FYNNEI. The CDR3 here is CASSVSGLNQPQHF. The CDR3 DNA sequence: TGTGCCAGCAGTGTTTCGGGCCTTAATCAGCCCCAGCATTTT.

This clone was seen a few times. This chain joins TRBV7-2 and TRBJ1-2, with 8 nucleotides matching TRBD1. Trimming cost V 5 bases and J 8 bases; bases outside gene matches: 4. This CDR3 is built from 12 residues. CDR1 SGHTA and CDR2 FQGNSA come from the germline V gene. The CDR3 bases are TGTGCCAGCAGCCTGACAGGGGTCGGCTACACCTTC. As protein: CASSLTGVGYTF.

CDR3 DNA sequence: TGCAGCGTTGAACAGAGATACGAGCAGTACTTC. This sequence encodes CSVEQRYEQYF. The chain uses TRBV29-1 and TRBJ2-7, with D unclear. Trimming left V 2 bases short and J 4 bases short, with 6 bases between. The CDR3 has 11 amino acids. The germline gives CDR1 SQVTM, CDR2 ANQGSEA.